Listed below are T cell receptor beta chains from one sample, sequenced in a study of immune reconstitution after stem cell transplant in scleroderma. MiXCR, run by TCRdb on the RT-PCR reads, gives a single entry per CDR3 protein. The repertoire holds 1,500 to 2,000 distinct CDR3 sequences, with 14% as singletons. Sample collection occurred before or after autologous hematopoietic stem cell transplantation (not recorded which). Receptor source: a female donor with systemic sclerosis. CDR3s include the opening cysteine and the closing phenylalanine or tryptophan. Fields, in order: clone size, V gene, D gene, J gene, CDR3 DNA, CDR3 protein. The D gene is left open where the match is weak. Expanded clones get a size class; other rows say once, few or many, or leave the size out.

medium-sized,TRBV6-2/TRBV6-3,TRBD1,TRBJ1-6,TGTGCCAGCAGCCTCCGGGACAGGGCTAATTCACCCCTCCACTTT,CASSLRDRANSPLHF
-,TRBV7-6,-,TRBJ2-7,TGTGCCAGCAGCTCCCAGACCGGGATGGGCGCCTACGAGCAGTACTTC,CASSSQTGMGAYEQYF
-,TRBV7-9,TRBD1,TRBJ1-4,TGTGCCAGCAGCTTAAGTGGTCCAGGGGGTGTGGAAAAACTGATTTTT,CASSLSGPGGVEKLIF
medium-sized,TRBV9,-,TRBJ1-4,TGTGCCAGCAGCGTAGAAGGGGACACTAATGAAAAACTGTTTTTT,CASSVEGDTNEKLFF
large,TRBV5-6,-,TRBJ2-5,TGTGCCAGCAGCTTTTTCTCGGCCGTCGCGACCCAGTACTTC,CASSFFSAVATQYF
-,TRBV12-3/TRBV12-4,-,TRBJ1-4,TGTGCCAGTGGTTCAAGGCCGGACAAACTGTTTTTT,CASGSRPDKLFF
few,TRBV10-3,-,TRBJ2-5,TGTGCCATCAGTGGGACAGGAGGGGAAGAGACCCAGTACTTC,CAISGTGGEETQYF
few,TRBV7-3,TRBD2,TRBJ2-1,TGTGCCAGCAGCTATGATAGCGGGGGTATGAATGAGCAGTTCTTC,CASSYDSGGMNEQFF
medium-sized,TRBV2,-,TRBJ2-5,TGTGCCAGCGAGGGACCAATGGAGGTGGAGACCCAGTACTTC,CASEGPMEVETQYF
few,TRBV20-1,TRBD1,TRBJ1-3,TGCAGTGCTAGAGATTCCGGACAGGGGGCCTACACCATATATTTT,CSARDSGQGAYTIYF
medium-sized,TRBV2,-,TRBJ2-3,TGTGCCAGCGAGACCGGGACCTCTAGCACAGATACGCAGTATTTT,CASETGTSSTDTQYF
-,TRBV29-1,TRBD2,TRBJ2-3,TGCAGCGTTGGGACTAGCGGGGCAGATACGCAGTATTTT,CSVGTSGADTQYF
once,TRBV14,-,TRBJ2-3,TGTGCCAGCAGCCAAGCAGCGGGAGATACGCAGTATTTT,CASSQAAGDTQYF
-,TRBV12-5,-,TRBJ2-7,TGTGCTAGTGGTTTCGGGGACGGCTACGAGCAGTACTTC,CASGFGDGYEQYF
medium-sized,TRBV20-1,TRBD1,TRBJ1-1,TGCAGTGCCCCGGGACAGGGGGTTGAAGCTTTCTTT,CSAPGQGVEAFF
few,TRBV5-1,-,TRBJ2-1,TGCGCCAGCAGCTACCTTATAACAGGGCCAGGCGATGAGCAGTTCTTC,CASSYLITGPGDEQFF
medium-sized,TRBV5-1,TRBD1,TRBJ1-1,TGCGCCAGCAGCTTTAATACAGGGGGCACTGAAGCTTTCTTT,CASSFNTGGTEAFF
-,TRBV5-1,-,TRBJ2-6,TGCGCCAGCAGCTTGGAATCTTGGGCTGGGGGTTATGGGGCCAACGTCCTGACTTTC,CASSLESWAGGYGANVLTF
few,TRBV6-2/TRBV6-3,TRBD1,TRBJ2-7,TGTGCCAGCAGCGGACAGGTCTACGAGCAGTACTTC,CASSGQVYEQYF
-,TRBV6-5,-,TRBJ2-7,TGTGCCAGCAGGACTCTTCAGGGGGAGCAGTACTTC,CASRTLQGEQYF
large,TRBV5-1,TRBD1,TRBJ2-7,TGCGCCAGCAGCGTTATACCGGGACAGGGCACCTACGAGCAGTACTTC,CASSVIPGQGTYEQYF
-,TRBV7-3,TRBD2,TRBJ2-1,TGTGCCAGCAGCTTATATCCAGCGGGAGTTTACAATGAGCAGTTCTTC,CASSLYPAGVYNEQFF
hyperexpanded,TRBV20-1,-,TRBJ1-1,TGCAGTGCTAGAGATATTATGACAGGGAACACTGAAGCTTTCTTT,CSARDIMTGNTEAFF
-,TRBV27,-,TRBJ2-2,TGTGCCAGCAGTTTTCTGGCTCTCACCGGGGAGCTGTTTTTT,CASSFLALTGELFF
-,TRBV20-1,-,TRBJ2-3,TGCAGTGCTAGAGAGGGCTTGGGAACAGATACGCAGTATTTT,CSAREGLGTDTQYF
-,TRBV2,-,TRBJ2-7,TGTGCCAGCACCCTCGATGCGGGGTATGAGCAGTACTTC,CASTLDAGYEQYF
-,TRBV20-1,TRBD1,TRBJ2-3,TGCAGTGCTAGCGAAACAGGGGGCGGCACAGATACGCAGTATTTT,CSASETGGGTDTQYF
large,TRBV5-1,-,TRBJ2-7,TGCGCCAGCAGCGACGGGGGTACCTACGAGCAGTACTTC,CASSDGGTYEQYF
-,TRBV7-9,-,TRBJ2-5,TGTGCCAGCAGCGACTCGGCGGGAAAAGAGACCCAGTACTTC,CASSDSAGKETQYF